These T cell receptor beta chains were read from a single sample in a study of blood T cells in healthy people across ages. From the 5' RACE reads, TCRdb called clonotypes with MiXCR, one entry per CDR3 protein. The table lists about 730,000 distinct CDR3 sequences, 35% to 45% of them singletons. The sample consisted of blood. The receptors originated from a woman in her sixties or seventies in good health. The CDR3 runs from the conserved cysteine through the conserved F or W. The D gene is left open where the match is weak. The size of a clone is reported for some rows only, either as once, few or many, or as a class for expanded clones.

D gene: TRBD1; J gene: TRBJ2-5; clone size: once; V gene: TRBV10-3; CDR3 protein: CAISPGIRDRVEQYF; CDR3 DNA: TGTGCCATCAGTCCCGGAATTCGGGACAGGGTTGAGCAGTACTTC
D gene: NA; J gene: TRBJ1-6; clone size: NA; V gene: TRBV21-1; CDR3 protein: CASSSGGGRAGNSPLHF; CDR3 DNA: TGTGCCAGCAGCTCGGGAGGAGGACGGGCGGGAAATTCACCCCTCCACTTT
D gene: NA; J gene: TRBJ2-7; clone size: NA; V gene: TRBV9; CDR3 protein: CASSGGRGLEQYF; CDR3 DNA: TGTGCCAGCAGCGGGGGGCGGGGGCTCGAGCAGTACTTC
D gene: TRBD2; J gene: TRBJ2-3; clone size: few; V gene: TRBV20-1; CDR3 protein: CSATTLAGGMQYF; CDR3 DNA: TGCAGTGCTACCACATTAGCGGGGGGCATGCAGTATTTT
D gene: TRBD2; J gene: TRBJ2-7; clone size: NA; V gene: TRBV20-1; CDR3 protein: CSAREGTGGTSGVYEQYF; CDR3 DNA: TGCAGTGCTAGAGAGGGGACAGGGGGGACTAGCGGGGTGTACGAGCAGTACTTC
D gene: TRBD1; J gene: TRBJ2-2; clone size: NA; V gene: TRBV20-1; CDR3 protein: CSAKTGTGDTGELFF; CDR3 DNA: TGCAGTGCTAAGACCGGGACAGGGGACACCGGGGAGCTGTTTTTT
D gene: NA; J gene: TRBJ1-2; clone size: NA; V gene: TRBV12-3/TRBV12-4; CDR3 protein: CASSLRGRTYGYTF; CDR3 DNA: TGTGCCAGCAGCCTTAGGGGAAGGACGTATGGCTACACCTTC
D gene: NA; J gene: TRBJ1-2; clone size: NA; V gene: TRBV20-1; CDR3 protein: CSAKTGEANYGYTF; CDR3 DNA: TGCAGTGCTAAGACAGGTGAAGCTAACTATGGCTACACCTTC
D gene: TRBD1; J gene: TRBJ1-2; clone size: NA; V gene: TRBV29-1; CDR3 protein: CSVDPTGIYGYTF; CDR3 DNA: TGCAGCGTTGATCCGACAGGGATCTATGGCTACACCTTC
D gene: TRBD2; J gene: TRBJ2-1; clone size: few; V gene: TRBV20-1; CDR3 protein: CSAPWASGGTNSYNEQFF; CDR3 DNA: TGCAGTGCACCGTGGGCTAGCGGGGGGACTAACTCCTACAATGAGCAGTTCTTC
D gene: NA; J gene: TRBJ1-1; clone size: NA; V gene: TRBV27; CDR3 protein: CASSFIGRSWGNTEAFF; CDR3 DNA: TGTGCCAGCAGTTTCATCGGTCGTTCCTGGGGGAACACTGAAGCTTTCTTT
D gene: NA; J gene: TRBJ1-4; clone size: NA; V gene: TRBV24-1; CDR3 protein: CATSEAGPNEKLFF; CDR3 DNA: TGTGCCACCAGTGAGGCTGGACCAAATGAAAAACTGTTTTTT
D gene: NA; J gene: TRBJ2-5; clone size: many; V gene: TRBV11-2; CDR3 protein: CASSPLRVRTQYF; CDR3 DNA: TGTGCCAGCAGCCCCCTCCGGGTGAGGACCCAGTACTTC
D gene: TRBD1; J gene: TRBJ2-4; clone size: NA; V gene: TRBV12-3/TRBV12-4; CDR3 protein: CASSTGAIAKNIQYF; CDR3 DNA: TGTGCCAGCAGTACAGGGGCCATAGCCAAAAACATTCAGTACTTC
D gene: TRBD2; J gene: TRBJ2-1; clone size: NA; V gene: TRBV29-1; CDR3 protein: CSVVGGRDADEQFF; CDR3 DNA: TGCAGCGTTGTAGGTGGGAGGGATGCCGATGAGCAGTTCTTC
D gene: TRBD2; J gene: TRBJ2-7; clone size: many; V gene: TRBV6-6; CDR3 protein: CASTDGLAGVFYEQYF; CDR3 DNA: TGTGCCAGCACCGACGGACTAGCGGGGGTCTTCTACGAGCAGTACTTC
D gene: NA; J gene: TRBJ1-1; clone size: NA; V gene: TRBV2; CDR3 protein: CASNREGNTEAFF; CDR3 DNA: TGTGCCAGCAATCGGGAGGGCAACACTGAAGCTTTCTTT
D gene: TRBD1; J gene: TRBJ2-1; clone size: NA; V gene: TRBV7-6; CDR3 protein: CASSSLTGVDEQFF; CDR3 DNA: TGTGCCAGCAGTTCCCTTACAGGGGTCGATGAGCAGTTCTTC
D gene: NA; J gene: TRBJ2-1; clone size: few; V gene: TRBV11-2; CDR3 protein: CASSLPKNEQFF; CDR3 DNA: TGTGCCAGCAGCCTACCTAAGAATGAGCAGTTCTTC
D gene: NA; J gene: TRBJ1-2; clone size: few; V gene: TRBV5-8; CDR3 protein: CASSQRPGPDYGYTF; CDR3 DNA: TGTGCCAGCAGCCAAAGACCAGGCCCTGACTATGGCTACACCTTC
D gene: TRBD1; J gene: TRBJ2-3; clone size: NA; V gene: TRBV6-1; CDR3 protein: CASSSGGDGTGTQYF; CDR3 DNA: TGTGCCAGCAGTTCTGGCGGGGATGGGACAGGTACGCAGTATTTT
D gene: NA; J gene: TRBJ1-5; clone size: NA; V gene: TRBV25-1; CDR3 protein: CASSKAGGSNQPQHF; CDR3 DNA: TGTGCCAGCAGCAAAGCGGGCGGCAGCAATCAGCCCCAGCATTTT
D gene: TRBD2; J gene: TRBJ2-3; clone size: few; V gene: TRBV6-1; CDR3 protein: CASSPGTSGRNTDTQYF; CDR3 DNA: TGTGCCAGCAGTCCCGGGACTAGCGGGAGAAACACAGATACGCAGTATTTT
D gene: TRBD1; J gene: TRBJ1-4; clone size: NA; V gene: TRBV6-2/TRBV6-3; CDR3 protein: CASSDRVEEKLFF; CDR3 DNA: TGTGCCAGCAGTGACAGGGTGGAAGAAAAACTGTTTTTT
D gene: NA; J gene: TRBJ1-2; clone size: NA; V gene: TRBV15; CDR3 protein: CATTYPGGPDYGYTF; CDR3 DNA: TGTGCCACCACCTACCCTGGGGGGCCGGACTATGGCTACACCTTC
D gene: TRBD1; J gene: TRBJ2-4; clone size: many; V gene: TRBV29-1; CDR3 protein: CSVRQGADIQYF; CDR3 DNA: TGCAGCGTGAGACAGGGGGCCGACATTCAGTACTTC
D gene: NA; J gene: TRBJ1-1; clone size: NA; V gene: TRBV4-3; CDR3 protein: CASTISAGTEAFF; CDR3 DNA: TGCGCCAGCACCATCTCTGCAGGCACTGAAGCTTTCTTT
D gene: TRBD1; J gene: TRBJ1-5; clone size: NA; V gene: TRBV4-3; CDR3 protein: CASSQDRLNQPQHF; CDR3 DNA: TGCGCCAGCAGCCAGGACAGGTTAAATCAGCCCCAGCATTTT
D gene: TRBD1; J gene: TRBJ2-7; clone size: NA; V gene: TRBV28; CDR3 protein: CASSSQGTAYEQYF; CDR3 DNA: TGTGCCAGCAGTTCCCAGGGGACAGCCTACGAGCAGTACTTC
D gene: NA; J gene: TRBJ2-7; clone size: NA; V gene: TRBV3-1; CDR3 protein: CASSRVGSYEQYF; CDR3 DNA: TGTGCCAGCAGCCGCGTGGGTAGCTACGAGCAGTACTTC
D gene: TRBD1; J gene: TRBJ1-1; clone size: once; V gene: TRBV6-2/TRBV6-3; CDR3 protein: CASSYTGVVAFF; CDR3 DNA: TGTGCCAGCAGTTACACAGGGGTCGTGGCTTTCTTT
D gene: NA; J gene: TRBJ2-1; clone size: NA; V gene: TRBV7-3; CDR3 protein: CASSLFSGGPNEQFF; CDR3 DNA: TGTGCCAGCAGCTTATTTTCGGGGGGCCCCAATGAGCAGTTCTTC
D gene: NA; J gene: TRBJ1-2; clone size: medium-sized; V gene: TRBV7-2; CDR3 protein: CASSLEVPPQGSANYGYTF; CDR3 DNA: TGTGCCAGCAGCTTAGAGGTCCCCCCACAGGGTTCAGCTAACTATGGCTACACCTTC
D gene: NA; J gene: TRBJ2-3; clone size: many; V gene: TRBV27; CDR3 protein: CASSLVGGTQPTDTQYF; CDR3 DNA: TGTGCCAGCAGTTTGGTGGGAGGTACCCAGCCCACAGATACGCAGTATTTT
D gene: TRBD2; J gene: TRBJ2-7; clone size: few; V gene: TRBV12-3/TRBV12-4; CDR3 protein: CASSWTSGRGEQYF; CDR3 DNA: TGTGCCAGCAGCTGGACTAGCGGGAGGGGAGAGCAGTACTTC
D gene: TRBD1; J gene: TRBJ2-7; clone size: NA; V gene: TRBV18; CDR3 protein: CASSQTGGLDEQYF; CDR3 DNA: TGTGCCAGCTCACAGACAGGGGGACTCGACGAGCAGTACTTC
D gene: TRBD1; J gene: TRBJ2-3; clone size: NA; V gene: TRBV20-1; CDR3 protein: CSASDRASTDTQYF; CDR3 DNA: TGCAGTGCATCGGACAGGGCAAGCACAGATACGCAGTATTTT
D gene: NA; J gene: TRBJ2-4; clone size: few; V gene: TRBV20-1; CDR3 protein: CSARGRGRGDIQYF; CDR3 DNA: TGCAGTGCCAGAGGGCGGGGGCGAGGGGACATTCAGTACTTC
D gene: NA; J gene: TRBJ1-5; clone size: few; V gene: TRBV27; CDR3 protein: CASSLWSGRGSNQPQHF; CDR3 DNA: TGTGCCAGCAGTTTATGGTCGGGCAGGGGTAGCAATCAGCCCCAGCATTTT
D gene: NA; J gene: TRBJ2-1; clone size: few; V gene: TRBV21-1; CDR3 protein: CAYSGSSYNEQFF; CDR3 DNA: TGTGCCTATAGCGGGAGCTCCTACAATGAGCAGTTCTTC
D gene: TRBD1; J gene: TRBJ2-3; clone size: NA; V gene: TRBV15; CDR3 protein: CATSRSPPGQGRADTQYF; CDR3 DNA: TGTGCCACCAGCAGATCACCCCCGGGACAGGGGAGGGCAGATACGCAGTATTTT
D gene: NA; J gene: TRBJ2-5; clone size: NA; V gene: TRBV28; CDR3 protein: CASSPLYLQETQYF; CDR3 DNA: TGTGCCAGCAGTCCCCTCTACCTCCAAGAGACCCAGTACTTC